This T cell receptor (beta chain) was sequenced for a study of blood T cell repertoires in COVID-19. Study-level background: Donors in the United States, Italy and Spain gave samples during acute or convalescent COVID-19.

The assay was immunoSEQ multiplex PCR, and TCRdb's table has in-frame clones only and misses some. The data contain about 140,000 clones, about 79% of them seen just once; the ten biggest clones take up approximately 4.5%. From germline, CDR1 is LGHDT and CDR2 YNNKEL (reference sequence). The CDR3 runs to 17 residues. With 1 base clipped from V and 2 bases from J, the junction kept 8 bases outside the gene matches. The source is a woman aged 80 or older with active or convalescent COVID-19. The chain has TRBV3-1 (or the pseudogene TRBV3-2) and TRBJ2-3; TRBD2 aligns across 8 bases. What was sequenced was peripheral blood. CDR3 coding DNA: TGTGCCAGCAGCCAAGTGGGGCTAGCGGGCTTCACAGATACGCAGTATTTT. The encoded protein is CASSQVGLAGFTDTQYF.